The present entry profiles one T cell receptor (beta chain) with its context. Its antigen is not known. Within the sample, other DNA sequences also encode this same CDR3. As defined, naive CD8 cells were CD45RO-negative and positively selected for CCR7, with terminally differentiated effector memory CD45RA+ cells excluded. Deep was the level at which the assay was run. TCRdb keeps only in-frame clones here, not all; method: immunoSEQ multiplex PCR. Found here are over 2,000,000 clones, 93% of them singletons; the top ten hold about 1.7%. The sample belongs to a study of shared clonotypes between healthy human individuals. Regarding the study as a whole: Although depth was large, rarefaction showed that sequencing of the sorted subsets was incomplete. Sampling was confined to blood; repertoires within tissues likely differ. The generation probabilities recorded for non-shared clonotypes fell below those of clonotypes shared by all four donors.

From germline, CDR1 is MNHEY and CDR2 SMNVEV (reference sequence). The CDR3 is made up of 15 amino acids. Trimming took off 0 bases at V and 0 bases at J, with 8 bases between the two ends. This chain joins TRBV27 and TRBJ1-1; D possibly corresponds to TRBD1 (6 bases). The clonotype comes from a man between 18 and 35 years old in good health. Some clones in this sample may be carry-over from other donors' samples. The material sequenced was naive CD8+ T cells from PBMCs. CDR3 loop: CASSLSQGMNTEAFF. Written as DNA, the CDR3 is TGTGCCAGCAGTTTATCGCAGGGGATGAACACTGAAGCTTTCTTT.